Presented here are 10 T cell receptor beta chains from one specimen sequenced in a study of cytomegalovirus exposure and HLA in healthy donors. The PCR made use of 60 Vbeta and 13 Jbeta primers. Repertoires were generated with immunoSEQ multiplex PCR, while TCRdb's copy carries only in-frame clones and drops some. The data contain 200,000 to 250,000 clones, around 73% of them singletons. The sequenced sample consisted of PBMCs. Source of these receptors: a woman in her twenties or thirties in good health and CMV-seronegative.

V and J are TRBV6-1 and TRBJ2-2; D remains unclear. With 2 bases removed from V and 5 bases from J, the gap between germline ends came to 6 bases. CDR3 length equals 13 residues. Germline values: CDR1 MNHNS, CDR2 SASEGT. The CDR3: CASSESRTGELFF. In DNA form, the CDR3 reads TGTGCCAGCAGTGAATCGAGAACCGGGGAGCTGTTTTTT.

The chain joins TRBV15 to TRBJ2-1, with unresolved D. Germline CDR1 reads LNHNV; CDR2 reads YYDKDF (reference sequence). V gave up 0 bases and J gave up 0 bases, with 9 bases separating them. The CDR3 has 16 residues. The CDR3 DNA follows: TGTGCCACCAGCAGAGATGTTTACGGCTCCTACAATGAGCAGTTCTTC. Translation gives CATSRDVYGSYNEQFF.

This chain uses TRBV29-1 with TRBJ1-4; perhaps TRBD1 as D (5 bases). The V gene lost 4 bases and the J gene lost 8 bases, with 11 bases spanning the gap. The germline V gene has CDR1 SQVTM and CDR2 ANQGSEA. This CDR3 has 12 amino acids. The CDR3 DNA reads TGCAGCGTTGTTCAGGGTGGGGAAAAACTGTTTTTT. Its translation is CSVVQGGEKLFF.

The V gene is TRBV30, the J gene TRBJ2-7; perhaps TRBD2 as D (7 bases). Trimming took 3 bases from V and 2 from J, leaving 14 bases between them. Per germline, CDR1 GTSNPN and CDR2 SVGIG (reference sequence). The CDR3 runs to 14 residues. CDR3 bases: TGTGCCTGGAGCCCGGGGGGCCCTCCCTACGAGCAGTACTTC. Amino acid sequence: CAWSPGGPPYEQYF.

Comment on this clone: The same CDR3 can be traced to other DNA sequences in this sample. The chain employs TRBV6-1 and TRBJ2-5, with D perhaps TRBD2 (5 bases). From germline, CDR1 is MNHNS and CDR2 SASEGT. Trimming left V 6 bases short and J 2 bases short, with 10 bases between. The CDR3 contains 13 residues. DNA of the CDR3: TGTGCCAGCAGCCGCGGGCAGCAAGAGACCCAGTACTTC. It translates to CASSRGQQETQYF.

The rearrangement uses TRBV7-2 and TRBJ1-5; D perhaps matches TRBD1 (5 bases). Between the trimmed V and J ends, which lost 1 base and 9 bases, there was a span of 13 bases. The CDR3 has 14 amino acids. In germline, CDR1 is SGHTA, CDR2 FQGNSA. This CDR3 reads CASSLDPTRAPQHF. Here the CDR3 DNA reads TGTGCCAGCAGCTTAGATCCCACCAGGGCGCCCCAGCATTTT.

The J gene is TRBJ1-2, the V gene TRBV28; D is unresolved. Germline V CDR1 and CDR2: MDHEN, SYDVKM. The CDR3 consists of 14 residues. V lost 4 bases, J lost 2 bases, and 11 bases lay in between. CDR3 bases: TGTGCCAGCAGTTCTCATGCAGGAAACTATGGCTACACCTTC. It encodes CASSSHAGNYGYTF.

The V call is TRBV19, the J call TRBJ1-1; 8 nucleotides agree with TRBD1. The CDR3 sequence is 17 residues long. From germline, CDR1 is LNHDA and CDR2 SQIVND (reference sequence). The V segment lost 7 bases and the J segment 0 bases; nucleotides outside the gene matches: 13. The CDR3 coding sequence is TGTGCCAGTAAGAGTGGAGGCAGGGGGCGTGTGAACACTGAAGCTTTCTTT. Its protein product is CASKSGGRGRVNTEAFF.

The chain employs TRBV10-3 and TRBJ2-5, with TRBD1 as a possible D gene (6 bases). The tail of the sequence fits TRBJ2-7 better, so the J call may be wrong. Germline CDR1 ENHRY, CDR2 SYGVKD. The CDR3 spans 14 residues. DNA for the CDR3: TGTGCCATCAGGATGGACAGCTACTCCTACGAGCAGTACTTC. Its protein is CAIRMDSYSYEQYF.

The chain couples TRBV5-1 to TRBJ2-5, with a tentative D call TRBD1 (6 bases). The J call may be faulty, since TRBJ2-7 better matches the DNA end. This CDR3 is built from 14 residues. Germline V gene lookup returns CDR1 SGHRS and CDR2 YFSETQ. The CDR3 DNA reads as TGCGCCAGCTCCGACAGGTCGTTTTTCTACGAGCAGTACTTC. As protein: CASSDRSFFYEQYF.